The T cell receptor beta chain under discussion was sequenced for a study of blood T cell repertoires in COVID-19. As for the study in general: Italy, Spain and the United States were the sources of the convalescent and acute COVID-19 samples. PBMCs, B-cell-depleted T cells, or T cells were the source of the cDNA or gDNA that made up the material.

In the original workflow: Amplification of reference gene primers was used by the study to estimate nucleated cell counts. Sequencing was performed with immunoSEQ multiplex PCR; in TCRdb, only in-frame clones are kept and a portion is missing. V and J calls and clone size are those listed in that table; D and trimming were worked out from the DNA. The table records some 48,000 clones, roughly 82% of them present only once. Sequenced sample: peripheral blood. This clonotype was obtained from a human donor in a cohort sampled during active COVID-19.

The DNA for the CDR3 is TGTGCCTGGAGGACGACAGGGGGCAGAGGAGGCTACACCTTC. Translated: CAWRTTGGRGGYTF. This chain joins TRBV30 and TRBJ1-2; 10 bases align to TRBD1. V trimming: 3 bases; J trimming: 8 bases; junction bases outside the gene matches: 9. The CDR3 covers 14 residues. Germline CDR1 is GTSNPN and CDR2 is SVGIG (reference sequence).